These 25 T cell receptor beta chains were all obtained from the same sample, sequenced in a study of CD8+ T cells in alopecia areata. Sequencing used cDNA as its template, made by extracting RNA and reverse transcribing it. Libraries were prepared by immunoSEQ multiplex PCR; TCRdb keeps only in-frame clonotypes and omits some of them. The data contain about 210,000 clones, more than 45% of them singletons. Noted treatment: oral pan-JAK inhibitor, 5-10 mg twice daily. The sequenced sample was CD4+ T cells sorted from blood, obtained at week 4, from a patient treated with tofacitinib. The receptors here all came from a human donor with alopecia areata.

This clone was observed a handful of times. The CDR3 region is CASSTGLQGNYGYTF. The CDR3 DNA is TGTGCCAGCAGCACCGGGTTACAGGGGAACTATGGCTACACCTTC. The V and J genes are TRBV7-2 and TRBJ1-2, with 7 bases that match TRBD1. Germline values: CDR1 SGHTA, CDR2 FQGNSA. The trim removed 5 bases at V and 2 bases at J, leaving 8 bases unmatched. This CDR3 comprises 15 residues.

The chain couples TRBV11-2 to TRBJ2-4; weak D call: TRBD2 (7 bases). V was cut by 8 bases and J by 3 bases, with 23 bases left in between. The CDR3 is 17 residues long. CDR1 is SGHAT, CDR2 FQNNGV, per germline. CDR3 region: CASGGGGGLFGKNIQYF. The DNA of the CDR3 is TGTGCCAGCGGTGGCGGGGGCGGTTTGTTTGGCAAAAACATTCAGTACTTC. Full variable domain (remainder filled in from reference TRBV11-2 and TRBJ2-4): EAGVAQSPRYKIIEKRQSVAFWCNPISGHATLYWYQQILGQGPKLLIQFQNNGVVDDSQLPKDRFSAERLKGVDSTLKIQPAKLEDSAVYLCASGGGGGLFGKNIQYFGAGTRLSVL.

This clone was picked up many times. In nucleotides, the CDR3 is TGTGCCAGCAGCCCCCTAGCGGGGGGGCCAAGAGATACGCAGTATTTT. It specifies CASSPLAGGPRDTQYF. The chain combines TRBV11-2 with TRBJ2-3; TRBD2 matches at 12 bases. Germline V gene lookup returns CDR1 SGHAT and CDR2 FQNNGV. With 5 bases clipped from V and 5 bases from J, the junction kept 8 bases outside the gene matches. The CDR3 is 16 amino acids.

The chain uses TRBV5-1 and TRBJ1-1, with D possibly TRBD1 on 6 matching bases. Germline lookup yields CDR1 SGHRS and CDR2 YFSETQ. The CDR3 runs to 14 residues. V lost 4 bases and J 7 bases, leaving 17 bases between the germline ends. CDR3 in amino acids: CASSPGKTGDEAFF. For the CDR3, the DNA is TGCGCCAGCAGCCCAGGAAAGACAGGAGATGAAGCTTTCTTT.

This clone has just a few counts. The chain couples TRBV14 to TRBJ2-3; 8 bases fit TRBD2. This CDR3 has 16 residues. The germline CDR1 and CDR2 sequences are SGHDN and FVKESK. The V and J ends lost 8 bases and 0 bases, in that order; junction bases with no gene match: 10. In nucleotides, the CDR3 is TGTGCCAGCCGACCGGCTGAGCGGGGGAGCACAGATACGCAGTATTTT. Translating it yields CASRPAERGSTDTQYF.

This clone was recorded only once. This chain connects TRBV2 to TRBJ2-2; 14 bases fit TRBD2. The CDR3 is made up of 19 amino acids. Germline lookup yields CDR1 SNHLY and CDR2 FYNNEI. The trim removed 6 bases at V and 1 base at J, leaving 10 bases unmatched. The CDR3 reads CASRDDPGTSGGNTGELFF. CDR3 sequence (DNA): TGTGCCAGCAGGGATGATCCCGGGACTAGCGGGGGGAACACCGGGGAGCTGTTTTTT. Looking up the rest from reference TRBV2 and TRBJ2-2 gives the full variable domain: EPEVTQTPSHQVTQMGQEVILRCVPISNHLYFYWYRQILGQKVEFLVSFYNNEISEKSEIFDDQFSVERPDGSNFTLKIRSTKLEDSAMYFCASRDDPGTSGGNTGELFFGEGSRLTVL.

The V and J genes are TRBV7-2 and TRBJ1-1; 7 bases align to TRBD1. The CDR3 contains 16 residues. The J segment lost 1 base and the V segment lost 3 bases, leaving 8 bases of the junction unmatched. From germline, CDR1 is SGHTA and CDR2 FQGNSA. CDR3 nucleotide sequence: TGTGCCAGCAGCTTGCAGGGGGGAATGACGAACACTGAAGCTTTCTTT. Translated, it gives CASSLQGGMTNTEAFF.

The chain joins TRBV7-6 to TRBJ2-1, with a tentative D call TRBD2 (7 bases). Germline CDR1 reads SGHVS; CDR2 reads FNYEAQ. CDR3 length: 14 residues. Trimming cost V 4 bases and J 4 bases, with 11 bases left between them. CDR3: CASSSQGLYNEQFF. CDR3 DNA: TGTGCCAGCAGCTCACAGGGACTATACAATGAGCAGTTCTTC.

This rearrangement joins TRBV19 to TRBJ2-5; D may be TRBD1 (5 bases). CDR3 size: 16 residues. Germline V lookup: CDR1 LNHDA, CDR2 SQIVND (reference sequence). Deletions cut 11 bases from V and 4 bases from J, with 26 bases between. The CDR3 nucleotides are TGTGCCTCCGGAAAGGACACGTTATTAGGGTTAGAGACCCAGTACTTC. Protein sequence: CASGKDTLLGLETQYF.

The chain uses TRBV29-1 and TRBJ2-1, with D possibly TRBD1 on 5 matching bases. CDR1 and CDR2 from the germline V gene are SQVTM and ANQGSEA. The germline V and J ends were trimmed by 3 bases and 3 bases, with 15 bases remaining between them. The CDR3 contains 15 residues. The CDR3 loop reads CSVDPGLTSYNEQFF. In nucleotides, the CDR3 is TGCAGCGTTGACCCAGGGTTAACGAGCTACAATGAGCAGTTCTTC.

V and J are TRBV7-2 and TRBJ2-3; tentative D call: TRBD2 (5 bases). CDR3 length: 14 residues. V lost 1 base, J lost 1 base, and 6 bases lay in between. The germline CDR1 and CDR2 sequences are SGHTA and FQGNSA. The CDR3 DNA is TGTGCCAGCAGCTTAGTGAGGGGCACAGATACGCAGTATTTT. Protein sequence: CASSLVRGTDTQYF.

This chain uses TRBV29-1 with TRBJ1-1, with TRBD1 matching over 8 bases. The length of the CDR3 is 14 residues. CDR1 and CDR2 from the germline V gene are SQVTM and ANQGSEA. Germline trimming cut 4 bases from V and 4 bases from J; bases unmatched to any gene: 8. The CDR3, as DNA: TGCAGCGTTGCGTACAGGGGGTGGGGCACTGAAGCTTTCTTT. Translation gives CSVAYRGWGTEAFF.

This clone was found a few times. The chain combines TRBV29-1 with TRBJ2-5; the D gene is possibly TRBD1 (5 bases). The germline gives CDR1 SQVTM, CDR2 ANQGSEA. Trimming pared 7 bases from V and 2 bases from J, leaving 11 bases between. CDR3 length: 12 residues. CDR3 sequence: CSARTYQETQYF. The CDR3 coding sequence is TGCAGCGCCCGGACATATCAAGAGACCCAGTACTTC.

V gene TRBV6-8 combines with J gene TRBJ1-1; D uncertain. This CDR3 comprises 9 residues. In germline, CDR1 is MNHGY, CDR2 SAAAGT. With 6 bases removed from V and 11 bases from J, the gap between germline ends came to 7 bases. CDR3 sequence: CASRPPAFF. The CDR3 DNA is TGTGCCAGCAGGCCCCCGGCTTTCTTT.

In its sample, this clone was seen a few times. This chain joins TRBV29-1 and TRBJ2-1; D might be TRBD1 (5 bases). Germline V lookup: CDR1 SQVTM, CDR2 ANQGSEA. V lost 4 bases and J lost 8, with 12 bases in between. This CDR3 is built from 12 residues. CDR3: CSVGAGKDEQFF. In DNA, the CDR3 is TGCAGCGTTGGTGCAGGGAAAGATGAGCAGTTCTTC.

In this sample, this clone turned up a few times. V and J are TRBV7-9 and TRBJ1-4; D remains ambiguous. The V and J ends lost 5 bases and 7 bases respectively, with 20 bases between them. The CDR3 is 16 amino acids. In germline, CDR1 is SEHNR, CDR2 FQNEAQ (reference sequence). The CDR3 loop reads CASSRQEGVTSEKLFF. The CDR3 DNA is TGTGCCAGCAGCCGCCAGGAGGGAGTAACAAGTGAAAAACTGTTTTTT.

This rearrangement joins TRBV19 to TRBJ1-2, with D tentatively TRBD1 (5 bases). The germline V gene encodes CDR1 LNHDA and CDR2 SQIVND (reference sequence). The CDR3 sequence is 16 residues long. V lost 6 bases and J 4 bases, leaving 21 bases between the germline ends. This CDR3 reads CASSSLMTAEFYGYTF. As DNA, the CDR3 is TGTGCCAGTAGCAGTTTGATGACAGCTGAATTCTATGGCTACACCTTC.

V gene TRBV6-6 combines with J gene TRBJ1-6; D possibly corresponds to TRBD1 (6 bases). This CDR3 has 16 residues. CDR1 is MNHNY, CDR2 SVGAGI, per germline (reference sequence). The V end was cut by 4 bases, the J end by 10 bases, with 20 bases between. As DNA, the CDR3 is TGTGCCAGCAGTTCCGGTCAGGGGCGCGGCCAATCACCCCTCCACTTT. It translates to CASSSGQGRGQSPLHF.

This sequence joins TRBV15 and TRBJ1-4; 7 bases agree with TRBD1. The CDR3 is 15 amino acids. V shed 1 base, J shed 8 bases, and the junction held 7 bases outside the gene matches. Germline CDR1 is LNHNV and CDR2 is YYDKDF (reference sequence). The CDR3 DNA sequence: TGTGCCACCAGCAGAGTAGGGGACAGAGAGGAAAAACTGTTTTTT. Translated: CATSRVGDREEKLFF. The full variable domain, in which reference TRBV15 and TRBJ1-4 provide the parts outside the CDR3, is DAMVIQNPRYQVTQFGKPVTLSCSQTLNHNVMYWYQQKSSQAPKLLFHYYDKDFNNEADTPDNFQSRRPNTSFCFLDIRSPGLGDTAMYLCATSRVGDREEKLFFGSGTQLSVL.

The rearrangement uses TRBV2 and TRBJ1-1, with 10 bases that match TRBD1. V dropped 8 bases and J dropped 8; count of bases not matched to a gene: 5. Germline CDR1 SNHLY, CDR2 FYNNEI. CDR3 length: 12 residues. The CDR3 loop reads CASGDRGTEAFF. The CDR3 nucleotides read TGTGCCAGCGGGGACAGGGGTACCGAAGCTTTCTTT.

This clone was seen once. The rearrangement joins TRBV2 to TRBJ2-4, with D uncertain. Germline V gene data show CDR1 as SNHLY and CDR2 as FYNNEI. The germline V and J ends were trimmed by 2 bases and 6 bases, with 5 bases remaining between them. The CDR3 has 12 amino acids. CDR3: CASSESGNIQYF. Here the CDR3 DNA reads TGTGCCAGCAGTGAATCAGGAAACATTCAGTACTTC.

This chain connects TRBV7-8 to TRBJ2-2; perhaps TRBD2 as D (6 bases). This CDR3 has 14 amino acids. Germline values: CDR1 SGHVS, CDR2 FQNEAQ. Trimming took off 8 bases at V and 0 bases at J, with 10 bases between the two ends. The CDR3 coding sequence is TGTGCCAGCGGGGAGGTGTCGAACACCGGGGAGCTGTTTTTT. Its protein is CASGEVSNTGELFF. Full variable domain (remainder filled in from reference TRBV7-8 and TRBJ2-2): GAGVSQSPRYKVAKRGQDVALRCDPISGHVSLFWYQQALGQGPEFLTYFQNEAQLDKSGLPSDRFFAERPEGSVSTLKIQRTQQEDSAVYLCASGEVSNTGELFFGEGSRLTVL.

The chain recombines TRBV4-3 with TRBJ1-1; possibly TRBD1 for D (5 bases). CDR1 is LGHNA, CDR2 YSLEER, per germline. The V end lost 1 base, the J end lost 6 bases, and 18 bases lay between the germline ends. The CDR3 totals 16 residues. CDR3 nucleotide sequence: TGCGCCAGCAGCCAAGTAGGGCAGGGCCCCTTCGCTGAAGCTTTCTTT. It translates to CASSQVGQGPFAEAFF.

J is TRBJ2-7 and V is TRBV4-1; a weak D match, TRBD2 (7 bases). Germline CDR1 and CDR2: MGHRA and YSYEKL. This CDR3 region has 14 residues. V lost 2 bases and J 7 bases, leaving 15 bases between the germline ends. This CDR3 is CASSQQGRGREQYF. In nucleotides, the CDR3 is TGCGCCAGCAGCCAACAGGGGAGGGGGAGAGAGCAGTACTTC.

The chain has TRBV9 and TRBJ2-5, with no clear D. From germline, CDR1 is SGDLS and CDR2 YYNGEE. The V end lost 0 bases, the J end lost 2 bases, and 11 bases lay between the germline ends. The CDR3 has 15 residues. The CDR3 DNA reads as TGTGCCAGCAGCGTAGACATGAGACTTCAAGAGACCCAGTACTTC. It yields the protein CASSVDMRLQETQYF.